The T cell receptor (beta chain) described here comes from a study of blood T cell repertoires in COVID-19. In germline, CDR1 is MNHEY, CDR2 SVGEGT. The CDR3 covers 14 residues. V shed 6 bases and J 4 bases; nucleotides not matched to a gene: 8. Per the original methods: Reference gene primer amplification gave estimated nucleated cell counts. Sequencing was performed with immunoSEQ multiplex PCR; in TCRdb, only in-frame clones are kept and a portion is missing. That table furnishes V, J and clone size, whereas the DNA furnished D and trimming. The sample includes about 270,000 clones, approximately 90% seen only once; the top ten take 2.5% to 3%. Participant-given clinical history determined each cohort assignment. Each recovered donor of Cohort 3 presented with two negative PCRs, clearance, or symptom resolution.

The sample consisted of PBMCs or T cells enriched from blood (not recorded which). The chain links TRBV6-2 or TRBV6-3 to TRBJ1-2; 7 nucleotides match TRBD1. The clonotype originates from a woman aged 50 to 60 who had recovered from COVID-19. DNA of the CDR3: TGTGCCAGCAGCCGAGACACAGGGGTCTATGGCTACACCTTC. Translation gives CASSRDTGVYGYTF.